These T cell receptor beta chains were read from a single sample in a study of response to subunit inactivated influenza vaccine. TCRdb reprocessed the RT-PCR reads with MiXCR, giving one entry per CDR3 protein. The profile covers about 480,000 distinct CDR3 sequences, with over 25% appearing a single time and approximately 1.9% taken by the ten largest. Source: CD4+ T cells sorted from PBMCs, taken about 5 days after vaccination. These receptors all come from a man aged 45-65 years who received an inactivated influenza vaccine. The CDR3 runs from the conserved cysteine through the conserved F or W. The D gene is left open where the match is weak. Only some rows state a clone size, as once, few, many or a class for expanded clones.

DNA: TGTGCCAGCAGTTTAACAGTGGGGAGACAGGGATTGGGCTTC
CDR3: CASSLTVGRQGLGF
J: TRBJ2-7
size: few
V: TRBV27
D: TRBD1

DNA: TGTGCCAGCAGTTTAAGGGGCACAGGCGATAATTACGAGCAGTACTTC
CDR3: CASSLRGTGDNYEQYF
J: TRBJ2-7
size: many
V: TRBV27
D: -

DNA: TGTGCCAGCACCCCATATGGGGGGGCCCAGTACTTC
CDR3: CASTPYGGAQYF
J: TRBJ2-5
size: -
V: TRBV7-9
D: TRBD2

DNA: TGCAGTGCTAGAGATCTAGCGGGGGGGCCCGCAGATACGCAGTATTTT
CDR3: CSARDLAGGPADTQYF
J: TRBJ2-3
size: many
V: TRBV20-1
D: TRBD2

DNA: TGCAGTGCTAGAGATCTAGACAGGAGCCCCTACGAGCAGTACTTC
CDR3: CSARDLDRSPYEQYF
J: TRBJ2-7
size: few
V: TRBV20-1
D: -

DNA: TGCGCCAGCAGCCCCAGCACAGGGAGGCATGGCTACACCTTC
CDR3: CASSPSTGRHGYTF
J: TRBJ1-2
size: -
V: TRBV4-3
D: -

DNA: TGTGCCAGCAGGACAGGGGGGGAAGCTTTCTTT
CDR3: CASRTGGEAFF
J: TRBJ1-1
size: -
V: TRBV6-2/TRBV6-3
D: TRBD1

DNA: TGCGCCAGCAGCCGAAGACTAGCGGCGATCCAAGAGACCCAGTACTTC
CDR3: CASSRRLAAIQETQYF
J: TRBJ2-5
size: few
V: TRBV4-3
D: TRBD2

DNA: TGTGCCAGCAGTCCCGGACTAGCGGGAGGTTTCAATGAGCAGTTCTTC
CDR3: CASSPGLAGGFNEQFF
J: TRBJ2-1
size: few
V: TRBV12-3/TRBV12-4
D: TRBD2

DNA: TGTGCCAGCAAGCTAGGAAGGGGGACTAGCGGGAGGAGGGATACGCAGTATTTT
CDR3: CASKLGRGTSGRRDTQYF
J: TRBJ2-3
size: few
V: TRBV28
D: TRBD2

DNA: TGTGCCATCAGGCAGGGGGTCGGTACTGAAGCTTTCTTT
CDR3: CAIRQGVGTEAFF
J: TRBJ1-1
size: -
V: TRBV10-3
D: TRBD1

DNA: TGCAGTGCTAGAGAGGGCAGCTACTCCTACGAGCAGTACTTC
CDR3: CSAREGSYSYEQYF
J: TRBJ2-7
size: -
V: TRBV20-1
D: -

DNA: TGTGCCAGCAGTTACAACAGGGGGCTGGATGAGCAGTTCTTC
CDR3: CASSYNRGLDEQFF
J: TRBJ2-1
size: few
V: TRBV6-5
D: TRBD1

DNA: TGCGCCAGCAGCTGGGGACAGGGGGCGGCGTACGAGCAGTACTTC
CDR3: CASSWGQGAAYEQYF
J: TRBJ2-7
size: few
V: TRBV5-1
D: TRBD1

DNA: TGCAGTGCTTTGGGGCAGGAGAGGGTATTAGGTCAGCCCCAGCATTTT
CDR3: CSALGQERVLGQPQHF
J: TRBJ1-5
size: few
V: TRBV20-1
D: -

DNA: TGTGCCAGCAGCTTGGACAGCGGCTACACCTTC
CDR3: CASSLDSGYTF
J: TRBJ1-2
size: few
V: TRBV5-6
D: -

DNA: TGTGCCAGCAGTCCCCCCCAGGGATCAGGTGAAAAACTGTTTTTT
CDR3: CASSPPQGSGEKLFF
J: TRBJ1-4
size: -
V: TRBV6-1
D: -

DNA: TGTGCCAGCAGCTTAGACGAGGCTAGCGGGACTTACGAGCAGTACTTC
CDR3: CASSLDEASGTYEQYF
J: TRBJ2-7
size: -
V: TRBV11-2
D: TRBD2